Listed below are T cell receptor beta chains from one sample, sequenced in a study of T cell repertoires in cytomegalovirus infection. TCRdb analysed the reads with MiXCR anew, one entry per CDR3 protein. The profile shows about 360,000 distinct CDR3 sequences, approximately 18% of them singletons. The material sequenced was PBMCs. All receptors derive from a human donor in good health (CMV status not recorded). Some clones in this sample may be carry-over from other donors' samples. CDR3s include the opening cysteine and the closing phenylalanine or tryptophan. D genes are given only for firm matches. Expanded clones are given a class, and other clones once, few, many or no size at all.

cdr3_aa: CASSTQGLGDTQYF; cdr3_nt: TGTGCCAGCAGCACCCAGGGGCTGGGGGATACGCAGTATTTT; cdr3_length: 14; d_call: .; clone_size: many; j_call: TRBJ2-3; v_call: TRBV7-2
cdr3_aa: CAISESGLGGETQYF; cdr3_nt: TGTGCCATCAGTGAGTCGGGTCTAGGAGGTGAGACCCAGTACTTC; cdr3_length: 15; d_call: .; clone_size: few; j_call: TRBJ2-5; v_call: TRBV10-3
cdr3_aa: CASSPLQGTEQFF; cdr3_nt: TGTGCCAGCAGCCCCTTACAAGGGACTGAGCAGTTCTTC; cdr3_length: 13; d_call: .; clone_size: .; j_call: TRBJ2-1; v_call: TRBV7-9
cdr3_aa: CASSLMLRGGRGETQYF; cdr3_nt: TGTGCCAGCAGCTTGATGCTACGGGGGGGGCGGGGAGAGACCCAGTACTTC; cdr3_length: 17; d_call: TRBD2; clone_size: .; j_call: TRBJ2-5; v_call: TRBV5-4
cdr3_aa: CASSLNGAVTTNTGELFF; cdr3_nt: TGTGCCAGCAGCTTAAATGGGGCAGTTACTACGAACACCGGGGAGCTGTTTTTT; cdr3_length: 18; d_call: .; clone_size: many; j_call: TRBJ2-2; v_call: TRBV7-2
cdr3_aa: CASRIGYQETQYF; cdr3_nt: TGTGCCAGCAGGATTGGGTACCAAGAGACCCAGTACTTC; cdr3_length: 13; d_call: .; clone_size: .; j_call: TRBJ2-5; v_call: TRBV7-6
cdr3_aa: CASSAGQRPYEQYF; cdr3_nt: TGTGCCAGCTCAGCAGGACAGAGACCCTACGAGCAGTACTTC; cdr3_length: 14; d_call: .; clone_size: few; j_call: TRBJ2-7; v_call: TRBV18
cdr3_aa: CASSAQKSSYNEQFF; cdr3_nt: TGTGCCAGCAGCGCACAGAAGAGCTCCTACAATGAGCAGTTCTTC; cdr3_length: 15; d_call: .; clone_size: many; j_call: TRBJ2-1; v_call: TRBV7-8
cdr3_aa: CASSEDVWGETQYF; cdr3_nt: TGTGCCAGCAGTGAAGACGTTTGGGGCGAGACCCAGTACTTC; cdr3_length: 14; d_call: .; clone_size: many; j_call: TRBJ2-5; v_call: TRBV6-1
cdr3_aa: CASSRGLASDTQYF; cdr3_nt: TGTGCCAGCAGCAGAGGACTAGCTTCAGATACGCAGTATTTT; cdr3_length: 14; d_call: TRBD2; clone_size: .; j_call: TRBJ2-3; v_call: TRBV7-2